This TCR beta chain was observed in a study of post-analysis software for immune sequencing data. Study-level information: Relapsing-remitting, secondary progressive and progressive-relapsing forms made up the multiple sclerosis disease courses.

Study conclusions and caveats: Elevated frequency relative to controls characterized four or five TRBV segments in patients, TRBV5-6, TRBV5-1 and TRBV20-1 among them. Under the F measure, samples that were prepared in one batch clustered strongly together.

The sample holds one count of this clonotype. The antigen remains unidentified. The V gene's germline CDR1 is LGHDT and CDR2 YNNKEL (reference sequence). The V and J ends lost 2 bases and 8 bases respectively, with 13 bases between them. This CDR3 region has 14 residues. The TCR beta cDNA libraries carried unique molecular identifiers. TCRdb independently ran MiXCR on the PCR reads; one entry per CDR3 protein. The sample shows approximately 570,000 distinct CDR3 sequences, roughly 40% of them seen only once. The TCR sequence derives from a girl aged 10 to 17 with multiple sclerosis. The chain has TRBV3-1 and TRBJ2-1; tentative D call: TRBD2 (5 bases). Sequenced material: blood. This CDR3 reads CASSQLGARDEQFF. The CDR3 nucleotides are TGTGCCAGCAGCCAATTAGGAGCGAGGGATGAGCAGTTCTTC.